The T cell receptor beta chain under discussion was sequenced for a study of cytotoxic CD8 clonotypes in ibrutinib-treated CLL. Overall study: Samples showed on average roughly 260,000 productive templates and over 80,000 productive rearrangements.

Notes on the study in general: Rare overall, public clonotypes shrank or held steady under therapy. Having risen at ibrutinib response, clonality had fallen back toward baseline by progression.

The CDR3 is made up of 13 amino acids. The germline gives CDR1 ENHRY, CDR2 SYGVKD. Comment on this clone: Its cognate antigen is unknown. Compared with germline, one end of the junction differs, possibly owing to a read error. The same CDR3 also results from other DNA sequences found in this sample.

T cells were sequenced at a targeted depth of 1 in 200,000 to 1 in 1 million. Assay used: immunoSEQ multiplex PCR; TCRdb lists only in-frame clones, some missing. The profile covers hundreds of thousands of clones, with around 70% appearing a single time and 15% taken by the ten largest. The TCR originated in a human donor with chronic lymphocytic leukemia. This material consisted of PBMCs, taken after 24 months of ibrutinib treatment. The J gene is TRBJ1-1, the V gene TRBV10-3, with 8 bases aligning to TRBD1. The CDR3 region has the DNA TGCGCCATCAGGGGGACAGGGAACACTGAAGCTTTCTTT. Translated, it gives CAIRGTGNTEAFF.